This TCR beta chain was sequenced for a study of lymphopenia after photon versus proton radiotherapy. Notes on the study in general: Photon-treated patients lost naive T cells and TCR diversity; proton-treated stayed stable. After the lymphocyte nadir, photon-treated repertoires showed oligoclonal expansion, especially of CD8+ Temra cells. Better survival with proton therapy was suggested as possible, not demonstrated. In patients who died, overall survival fell as post-nadir TCR diversity dropped more.

To note about this clone: Antigen specificity is unknown.

The data were produced by immunoSEQ multiplex PCR, yet TCRdb's version contains in-frame clones alone and is incomplete. Among roughly 16,000 clones listed, 65% to 90% were seen once. The CDR3 sequence is 15 residues long. Germline CDR1 reads WSHSY; CDR2 reads SAAADI. Between the trimmed V and J ends, which lost 2 bases and 3 bases, there was a span of 13 bases. The TCR comes from a man aged 65 to 79 with pancreatic cancer. The source material was peripheral blood, sampled from a patient treated with proton-based radiotherapy. The rearrangement links TRBV10-2 to TRBJ1-1; tentative D call: TRBD1 (5 bases). The CDR3 sequence: CASSEPRPGDTEAFF. The CDR3 DNA reads as TGCGCCAGCAGTGAGCCAAGGCCGGGGGACACTGAAGCTTTCTTT.